This TCR beta chain was retrieved from a study of T cell responses to AZD1222 COVID-19 vaccine. Study-wide points: Reports indicate that nearly half of spike-specific TCRs are directed at unmutated variant regions.

Libraries were prepared by immunoSEQ multiplex PCR; TCRdb keeps only in-frame clonotypes and omits some of them. The table lists around 150,000 clones, 85% to 95% of them singletons. Germline-derived CDR1 and CDR2 are SNHLY and FYNNEI. The CDR3 has 15 residues. V was shortened by 4 bases and J by 4 bases, with 13 bases between the two germline ends. Note on this clone: What it binds is unknown.

V gene TRBV2 combines with J gene TRBJ2-2; TRBD2 is a possible D gene (5 bases). This TCR was sampled from an adult who received the AZD1222 COVID-19 vaccine. The material was peripheral blood, obtained 28 days after the second AZD1222 dose. The CDR3 loop reads CASSVDRAGTGELFF. In DNA, the CDR3 is TGTGCCAGCAGTGTGGATAGGGCGGGCACCGGGGAGCTGTTTTTT. The whole variable domain, filled in from reference TRBV2 and TRBJ2-2, reads EPEVTQTPSHQVTQMGQEVILRCVPISNHLYFYWYRQILGQKVEFLVSFYNNEISEKSEIFDDQFSVERPDGSNFTLKIRSTKLEDSAMYFCASSVDRAGTGELFFGEGSRLTVL.